This TCR beta chain was obtained from a study of blood T cell repertoires in COVID-19. Study context: Sites in the United States, Italy and Spain provided acute and convalescent COVID-19 samples. Nucleic acid was either cDNA or gDNA, and it came from T cells, B-cell-depleted T cells, or PBMCs.

The CDR3 runs 15 residues. The germline V and J ends were trimmed by 0 bases and 1 base, with 10 bases remaining between them. Germline V gene data show CDR1 as SGDLS and CDR2 as YYNGEE. Clones were sequenced by immunoSEQ multiplex PCR, and TCRdb holds only the in-frame ones, with some missing. The sample shows fewer than 300,000 clones, approximately 82% of them seen only once. The sample consisted of peripheral blood. This chain uses TRBV9 with TRBJ1-1; D might be TRBD1 (5 bases). The TCR originated in a man older than 75 with acute or convalescent COVID-19. The CDR3 DNA is TGTGCCAGCAGCGTAGCGGTGACAGAGAACACTGAAGCTTTCTTT. It specifies CASSVAVTENTEAFF.